A selection of T cell receptor beta chains follows, all from one sample in a study of OX40 agonist ivuxolimab in advanced cancers. Sequencing was performed with immunoSEQ multiplex PCR; in TCRdb, only in-frame clones are kept and a portion is missing. The data hold roughly 41,000 clones, with roughly 86% observed a single time. This specimen consisted of CD4+ or CD8+ T cells sorted from blood, obtained in a trial of the OX40 agonist ivuxolimab. The source is an adult with an advanced solid tumor such as melanoma, head and neck, liver or kidney cancer. The CDR3 runs from the conserved cysteine through the conserved F or W. Fields, in order: V gene, J gene, D gene, CDR3 protein. A D gene is named only where the DNA matches it firmly.

v_gene: TRBV6-6; j_gene: TRBJ1-6; d_gene: NA; CDR3aa: CASRTGASSSPLHF
v_gene: TRBV2; j_gene: TRBJ2-3; d_gene: NA; CDR3aa: CASSEWGEITDTQYF
v_gene: TRBV10-3; j_gene: TRBJ1-3; d_gene: NA; CDR3aa: CAGKGTGNTIYF
v_gene: TRBV6-6; j_gene: TRBJ1-2; d_gene: NA; CDR3aa: CASSGYMADYGYTF
v_gene: TRBV25-1; j_gene: TRBJ1-4; d_gene: NA; CDR3aa: CASSEENNNEKLFF
v_gene: TRBV4-3; j_gene: TRBJ2-5; d_gene: NA; CDR3aa: CASSQDLGLEGETQYF
v_gene: TRBV5-8; j_gene: TRBJ1-2; d_gene: NA; CDR3aa: CASSLDGYGYTF
v_gene: TRBV6-7; j_gene: TRBJ1-2; d_gene: TRBD1; CDR3aa: CASSTTGDGYTF
v_gene: TRBV6-5; j_gene: TRBJ1-1; d_gene: NA; CDR3aa: CASSTPMEAFF
v_gene: TRBV2; j_gene: TRBJ1-2; d_gene: TRBD1; CDR3aa: CASSGRDRPPTAYGYTF
v_gene: TRBV5-6; j_gene: TRBJ1-1; d_gene: TRBD1; CDR3aa: CASSLAQGRAFF
v_gene: TRBV28; j_gene: TRBJ2-7; d_gene: NA; CDR3aa: CASSFDSYEQYF
v_gene: TRBV11-2; j_gene: TRBJ1-2; d_gene: NA; CDR3aa: CASSLAGRDYGYTF
v_gene: TRBV27; j_gene: TRBJ2-7; d_gene: NA; CDR3aa: CASSLFGIKTYEQYF
v_gene: TRBV4-1; j_gene: TRBJ2-7; d_gene: NA; CDR3aa: CASSPTSGAPDEQYF
v_gene: TRBV14; j_gene: TRBJ2-3; d_gene: NA; CDR3aa: CASSPRGGEATQYF
v_gene: TRBV28; j_gene: TRBJ2-2; d_gene: NA; CDR3aa: CASSLEDYLTGELFF
v_gene: TRBV2; j_gene: TRBJ1-1; d_gene: NA; CDR3aa: CASSDSTEAFF
v_gene: TRBV6-6; j_gene: TRBJ1-1; d_gene: NA; CDR3aa: CATKKPDNRYTEAFF
v_gene: TRBV7-9; j_gene: TRBJ1-2; d_gene: NA; CDR3aa: CASSLAYMHGYTF
v_gene: TRBV6-1; j_gene: TRBJ1-5; d_gene: NA; CDR3aa: CASSDGNQPQHF
v_gene: TRBV5-8; j_gene: TRBJ1-2; d_gene: NA; CDR3aa: CASSFEGPTIYGYTF
v_gene: TRBV27; j_gene: TRBJ2-1; d_gene: TRBD1; CDR3aa: CAIRQGAYEQFF
v_gene: TRBV7-9; j_gene: TRBJ1-1; d_gene: NA; CDR3aa: CASSLGGATEAFF
v_gene: TRBV7-6; j_gene: TRBJ1-1; d_gene: NA; CDR3aa: CASSWAGEDTEAFF
v_gene: TRBV12-5; j_gene: TRBJ2-7; d_gene: TRBD2; CDR3aa: CASGLSTGGEQYF
v_gene: TRBV4-2; j_gene: TRBJ2-1; d_gene: NA; CDR3aa: CASSQEPSGSYNEQFF
v_gene: TRBV10-3; j_gene: TRBJ2-7; d_gene: NA; CDR3aa: CAISVGAWGTKNSYEQYF
v_gene: TRBV9; j_gene: TRBJ2-1; d_gene: NA; CDR3aa: CASSPIWARSYNEQFF
v_gene: TRBV6-1; j_gene: TRBJ1-1; d_gene: TRBD1; CDR3aa: CASTHRGSNTEAFF
v_gene: TRBV11-3; j_gene: TRBJ2-2; d_gene: TRBD1; CDR3aa: CASSLVPGGTGELFF
v_gene: TRBV19; j_gene: TRBJ2-5; d_gene: NA; CDR3aa: CASTSVQPGPRDRETQYF
v_gene: TRBV28; j_gene: TRBJ2-2; d_gene: NA; CDR3aa: CATEPKYGELFF
v_gene: TRBV10-2; j_gene: TRBJ1-5; d_gene: NA; CDR3aa: CASSEVTRSNQPQHF
v_gene: TRBV11-2; j_gene: TRBJ1-2; d_gene: TRBD1; CDR3aa: CASSLRTITGGAYYGYTF
v_gene: TRBV9; j_gene: TRBJ1-1; d_gene: NA; CDR3aa: CASSPTTAGWAFF
v_gene: TRBV14; j_gene: TRBJ2-5; d_gene: TRBD2; CDR3aa: CASSRGGETQYF
v_gene: TRBV6-5; j_gene: TRBJ1-1; d_gene: NA; CDR3aa: CASSYDRGTEAFF
v_gene: TRBV18; j_gene: TRBJ2-7; d_gene: NA; CDR3aa: CASSPLHSLRTAFLEQYF
v_gene: TRBV4-2; j_gene: TRBJ2-7; d_gene: NA; CDR3aa: CASSQGTASSYEQYF
v_gene: TRBV4-2; j_gene: TRBJ2-1; d_gene: TRBD2; CDR3aa: CASSQDEVMALAGGEQFF
v_gene: TRBV6-6; j_gene: TRBJ2-7; d_gene: NA; CDR3aa: CASSYTLYEQYF
v_gene: TRBV6-1; j_gene: TRBJ2-5; d_gene: NA; CDR3aa: CASSAGSQETQYF
v_gene: TRBV6-9; j_gene: TRBJ1-4; d_gene: NA; CDR3aa: CASSTGEKLFF
v_gene: TRBV11-2; j_gene: TRBJ1-2; d_gene: NA; CDR3aa: CASSTPGLSYGYTF
v_gene: TRBV27; j_gene: TRBJ2-3; d_gene: TRBD2; CDR3aa: CASSPGLAGGTDTQYF
v_gene: TRBV6-1; j_gene: TRBJ2-1; d_gene: NA; CDR3aa: CASKPRVNEQFF